This TCR beta chain was identified in a study of beta chain features in type 1 diabetes. Findings and limits, study-wide: With patients and controls alike, PCR might favor shorter templates to an equal degree. The study found moderately but significantly shorter TCRB CDR3s in all four CD4+ subsets of Type 1 diabetes patients.

Every bit of the isolated RNA underwent reverse transcription, so sequencing read expressed TCRB transcripts. An average of approximately 3.6 million reads was obtained for naive, central memory and regulatory T cell samples. Measured with immunoSEQ multiplex PCR; TCRdb has only the in-frame clones, and not every one. The repertoire consists of 600,000 or so clones, with 11% to 15% occurring once and the leading ten covering approximately 0.042%. This clone was observed a few times. Its antigen remains unidentified. The receptor comes from a man aged 18 to 35 with type 1 diabetes. The sample comprised naive CD4+ T cells from blood.

CDR3 amino acids: CASSHPPGLCGYTF. The CDR3 coding sequence is TGCGCCAGCAGTCACCCCCCGGGACTTTGTGGCTACACCTTC. The gene calls are TRBV23-1 and TRBJ1-2; D possibly corresponds to TRBD1 (5 bases). TRBV23-1 is flagged as an ORF with uncertain function. Trimming cost V 3 bases and J 7 bases, with 15 bases left between them. The CDR3 length is 14 residues.